Below are 13 T cell receptor beta chains sequenced from a single sample in a study of Graves' ophthalmopathy and Graves' hyperthyroidism. The authors amplified TCR beta CDR3 regions, and they did so from RNA transcripts for repertoire sequencing. Second-round multiplex PCR followed a first-round RT-PCR using HTBI primers. TCRdb itself ran the multiplex PCR reads through MiXCR, one entry per CDR3 protein. This repertoire shows 400,000 or so distinct CDR3 sequences, approximately 18% found once; its top ten account for roughly 2.3%. Material: peripheral blood. The receptors were gathered from an adult woman with stable Graves' hyperthyroidism.

Only a few counts were recorded for this clonotype. This chain links TRBV6-1 with TRBJ2-5, with a weak D call TRBD2 (6 bases). This CDR3 is built from 14 residues. The germline gives CDR1 MNHNS, CDR2 SASEGT. The ends were cut back, 2 bases at V and 4 bases at J, with 11 bases in the middle. The CDR3 nucleotides are TGTGCCAGCAGTGAACGGGGGTGGGGAGAGACCCAGTACTTC. Protein: CASSERGWGETQYF.

This clonotype was seen at least ten times. This chain's CDR3 is CSADPAGSGYGYTF. The CDR3 bases are TGCAGTGCTGACCCCGCAGGGTCGGGCTATGGCTACACCTTC. The chain couples TRBV20-1 to TRBJ1-2, with D possibly being TRBD1 (5 bases). The ends were cut back, 5 bases at V and 4 bases at J, with 17 bases in the middle. Germline lookup yields CDR1 DFQATT and CDR2 SNEGSKA (reference sequence). This CDR3 comprises 14 residues.

The sample holds many counts of this clonotype. The CDR3 DNA follows: TGTGCCAGCAGTGGTGGGGCAGGGGGCAGGGAGCAGTACTTC. It is translated as CASSGGAGGREQYF. V gene TRBV28 combines with J gene TRBJ2-7; 8 positions match TRBD1. Germline CDR1 is MDHEN and CDR2 is SYDVKM. This CDR3 contains 14 residues. With 5 bases clipped from V and 7 bases from J, the junction kept 10 bases outside the gene matches.

The rearrangement uses TRBV5-5 and TRBJ1-5; D remains unclear. Germline V CDR1 and CDR2: SGHKS, YYEKEE (reference sequence). The CDR3 covers 15 residues. The V and J ends lost 0 bases and 3 bases respectively, with 10 bases between them. CDR3 amino acids: CASSLDLASNQPQHF. DNA of the CDR3: TGTGCCAGCAGCTTGGACCTCGCTTCCAATCAGCCCCAGCATTTT.

This clonotype was seen a handful of times. J is TRBJ2-7 and V is TRBV4-1; 14 positions match TRBD2. This CDR3 spans 16 amino acids. Germline V gives CDR1 MGHRA, CDR2 YSYEKL. V dropped 4 bases and J dropped 4; count of bases not matched to a gene: 6. This chain's CDR3 is CASSPNRLAGGYEQYF. The CDR3 nucleotides are TGCGCCAGCAGCCCAAATCGACTAGCGGGAGGGTACGAGCAGTACTTC.

This clonotype appeared a few times. The gene calls are TRBV6-5 and TRBJ2-7; 10 bases match TRBD2. This CDR3 has 15 residues. V was pared by 4 bases and J by 0 bases, with 3 bases of the junction left unmatched. From germline, CDR1 is MNHEY and CDR2 SVGAGI. CDR3 DNA sequence: TGTGCCAGCAGTTTTAGCGGGGGGAACTCCTACGAGCAGTACTTC. This gives the protein CASSFSGGNSYEQYF.

This clonotype has ten or more counts. This chain connects TRBV27 to TRBJ2-7, with 7 bases identical to TRBD1. The junction had 8 bases not matched to a gene; V was cut back by 7 bases and J by 5 bases. This CDR3 is built from 13 residues. Germline V gene data show CDR1 as MNHEY and CDR2 as SMNVEV (reference sequence). In DNA, the CDR3 is TGTGCCAGCAAACAAGGGGGCGGTCACGAGCAGTACTTC. Protein: CASKQGGGHEQYF.

This clonotype was recorded many times. The chain employs TRBV6-5 and TRBJ2-3; 7 nucleotides line up with TRBD2. V shed 5 bases, J shed 4 bases, and the junction held 6 bases outside the gene matches. Germline values: CDR1 MNHEY, CDR2 SVGAGI. The CDR3 is 14 amino acids. This chain's CDR3 is CASSHGGSPDTQYF. The CDR3 nucleotides are TGTGCCAGCAGTCACGGCGGGAGTCCAGATACGCAGTATTTT.

This clonotype was recorded at least ten times. This chain links TRBV20-1 with TRBJ2-2; maybe TRBD1 (6 bases). Germline CDR1 is DFQATT and CDR2 is SNEGSKA (reference sequence). This CDR3 is 14 amino acids long. V was shortened by 0 bases and J by 4 bases, with 9 bases between the two germline ends. Written as DNA, the CDR3 is TGCAGTGCTAGAGAGCAGGGGATCACCGGGGAGCTGTTTTTT. Protein sequence: CSAREQGITGELFF.

This clonotype has a count of ten or more. This chain joins TRBV24-1 and TRBJ1-5; D remains unclear. Germline values: CDR1 KGHDR, CDR2 SFDVKD. CDR3 length: 15 residues. Trimming left V 3 bases short and J 0 bases short, with 8 bases between. The CDR3 coding sequence is TGTGCCACCAGTGATAGGACGGATAGCAATCAGCCCCAGCATTTT. Its translation: CATSDRTDSNQPQHF.

This clonotype was seen at least ten times. The chain recombines TRBV20-1 with TRBJ2-7; maybe TRBD2 (6 bases). This CDR3 has 15 residues. Germline CDR1 is DFQATT and CDR2 is SNEGSKA (reference sequence). V gave up 2 bases and J gave up 7 bases, with 21 bases separating them. The CDR3 loop reads CSARIGWEDPREQYF. In DNA form, the CDR3 reads TGCAGTGCTAGAATTGGGTGGGAGGACCCTAGGGAGCAGTACTTC.

This rearrangement joins TRBV19 to TRBJ1-5; D not resolved. Germline lookup yields CDR1 LNHDA and CDR2 SQIVND (reference sequence). This CDR3 spans 11 amino acids. The V end was cut by 8 bases, the J end by 5 bases, with 7 bases between. CDR3 bases: TGTGCCAGTGGCGATTATCAGCCCCAGCATTTT. Translating it yields CASGDYQPQHF.

This clonotype was picked up many times. The chain employs TRBV13 and TRBJ2-7; a possible D gene is TRBD2 (6 bases). Germline values: CDR1 PRHDT, CDR2 FYEKMQ (reference sequence). The CDR3 is made up of 15 amino acids. V was pared by 5 bases and J by 0 bases, with 14 bases between. CDR3 in DNA: TGTGCCAGCAGCGGCCGGGACTCCAACTCCTACGAGCAGTACTTC. It is translated as CASSGRDSNSYEQYF.